This T cell receptor (beta chain) was observed in a study of cytomegalovirus exposure and HLA in healthy donors. Study-wide points: Some V segments (TRBV6-2 and TRBV6-3 among them) were excluded as indistinguishable.

This CDR3 region has 18 residues. V was cut by 6 bases and J by 2 bases, with 26 bases left in between. Germline V lookup: CDR1 KGHSH, CDR2 LQKENI. The study ran its PCR with 60 Vbeta and 13 Jbeta primers. The table came from immunoSEQ multiplex PCR; TCRdb's copy has only in-frame clones and leaves some out. The table shows over 150,000 clones, with around 84% occurring only once. Remarks on this clone: Antigen unknown.

The TCR was taken from a middle-aged woman in good health and CMV-seropositive. Sequencing was carried out using PBMCs. The chain uses TRBV18 and TRBJ2-7; possibly TRBD1 for D (6 bases). DNA for the CDR3: TGTGCCAGCTCCCCGTTTCCACGTTTGTCAGGGGCGACCTACGAGCAGTACTTC. Translation gives CASSPFPRLSGATYEQYF.